One sample yielded the 30 T cell receptor beta chains listed below, sequenced in a study of T cells after posttransplantation cyclophosphamide. Clones were read by immunoSEQ multiplex PCR, and TCRdb kept only the in-frame ones, dropping some. The repertoire consists of more than 9,500 clones, none detected only once. The sample taken for sequencing was PBMCs. The receptors derive from a woman aged 40 to 55 in good health, CMV-negative, and a related stem cell transplant donor.

This clone was recorded at least ten times. The chain has TRBV7-2 and TRBJ2-5, with 11 bases lining up with TRBD2. J was trimmed by 2 bases and V by 6 bases; bases with no gene match: 5. Germline V CDR1 and CDR2: SGHTA, FQGNSA. The CDR3 consists of 15 residues. The CDR3 spells CASREGLAVQETQYF. Here the CDR3 DNA reads TGTGCCAGCAGAGAGGGACTAGCGGTACAAGAGACCCAGTACTTC. Combining the CDR3 with reference TRBV7-2 and TRBJ2-5 gives the whole variable domain GAGVSQSPSNKVTEKGKDVELRCDPISGHTALYWYRQSLGQGLEFLIYFQGNSAPDKSGLPSDRFSAERTGGSVSTLTIQRTQQEDSAVYLCASREGLAVQETQYFGPGTRLLVL.

This clone was detected ten times or more. CDR3 DNA: TGTGCCAGCAGCCGCTTGGGGGGGGCTGAAAAACTGTTTTTT. It codes for CASSRLGGAEKLFF. V and J are TRBV27 and TRBJ1-4; maybe TRBD1 (6 bases). The V end was cut by 6 bases, the J end by 7 bases, with 15 bases between. The CDR3 loop spans 14 amino acids. Per germline, CDR1 MNHEY and CDR2 SMNVEV (reference sequence). Full variable domain (remainder filled in from reference TRBV27 and TRBJ1-4): EAQVTQNPRYLITVTGKKLTVTCSQNMNHEYMSWYRQDPGLGLRQIYYSMNVEVTDKGDVPEGYKVSRKEKRNFPLILESPSPNQTSLYFCASSRLGGAEKLFFGSGTQLSVL.

There are many counts of this clone. The chain has TRBV5-6 and TRBJ1-6, with 7 bases aligning to TRBD1. J was trimmed by 7 bases and V by 4 bases; bases with no gene match: 14. Germline values: CDR1 SGHDT, CDR2 YYEEEE. The CDR3 covers 17 residues. In DNA form, the CDR3 reads TGTGCCAGCAGCCAGGCCTGGGACAGTCTTTCCAATTCACCCCTCCACTTT. It specifies CASSQAWDSLSNSPLHF.

This clone is labeled as medium-sized. This rearrangement joins TRBV10-2 to TRBJ2-3; 7 bases agree with TRBD1. This CDR3 has 14 amino acids. Trimming took 10 bases from V and 0 from J; bases not matched to a gene: 7. CDR1 and CDR2 from the germline V gene are WSHSY and SAAADI. The CDR3 DNA is TGCGCCATCCGACAGGGCAAAAGCACAGATACGCAGTATTTT. Translation: CAIRQGKSTDTQYF.

This clone was counted many times. The chain joins TRBV7-2 to TRBJ1-2; D is perhaps TRBD1 (6 bases). V was cut by 1 base and J by 2 bases, with 8 bases left in between. Germline V gene lookup returns CDR1 SGHTA and CDR2 FQGNSA. The CDR3 runs to 14 residues. As DNA, the CDR3 is TGTGCCAGCAGCTTAGGCAGGGGAAACTATGGCTACACCTTC. This encodes CASSLGRGNYGYTF.

This clone was seen ten or more times. The V gene is TRBV5-8, the J gene TRBJ1-5; no reliable D call. The V and J ends lost 0 bases and 2 bases respectively, with 12 bases between them. CDR3 length: 16 residues. The V gene's germline CDR1 is SGHTS and CDR2 YDEGEE. CDR3 loop: CASSLGERTGNQPQHF. In DNA, the CDR3 is TGTGCCAGCAGCTTGGGGGAACGGACTGGCAATCAGCCCCAGCATTTT.

The sample holds many counts of this clone. V is TRBV19 and J is TRBJ1-1, with D possibly being TRBD1 (5 bases). The CDR3 contains 18 residues. The germline V and J ends were trimmed by 2 bases and 0 bases, with 19 bases remaining between them. Germline loops: CDR1 LNHDA, CDR2 SQIVND (reference sequence). The CDR3 sequence: CASSIPPGGYGMNTEAFF. The CDR3 bases are TGTGCCAGTAGTATACCCCCTGGGGGGTACGGCATGAACACTGAAGCTTTCTTT.

There are many counts of this clone. This rearrangement joins TRBV5-1 to TRBJ1-6, with D maybe TRBD1 (5 bases). This CDR3 spans 13 amino acids. With 5 bases removed from V and 7 bases from J, the gap between germline ends came to 10 bases. CDR1 is SGHRS, CDR2 YFSETQ, per germline. The CDR3 loop reads CASRETENSPLHF. CDR3 nucleotides: TGCGCCAGCAGGGAGACAGAAAATTCACCCCTCCACTTT.

This clone was detected many times. CDR3 sequence (DNA): TGTGCCAGCAGTTCTACAGGGCCGGAGTACGAGCAGTACTTC. Protein: CASSSTGPEYEQYF. The chain combines TRBV6-2 or TRBV6-3 with TRBJ2-7; D is possibly TRBD1 (6 bases). The CDR3 covers 14 residues. Trimming stripped 4 bases from V and 4 bases from J, with 14 bases between. Germline-derived CDR1 and CDR2 are MNHEY and SVGEGT.

This clone qualifies as medium-sized (0.01 to 0.1%). The chain has TRBV6-4 and TRBJ2-3; D unresolved. Looked up from germline, CDR1 is MRHNA and CDR2 is SNTAGT. The CDR3 sequence is 15 residues long. The V gene lost 0 bases and the J gene lost 2 bases, with 9 bases spanning the gap. The CDR3 DNA sequence: TGTGCCAGCAGTGACTCCGCCGAGGCCACAGATACGCAGTATTTT. This encodes CASSDSAEATDTQYF.

This clone was observed many times. The chain joins TRBV30 to TRBJ2-3; D may be TRBD2 (5 bases). Trimming cost V 3 bases and J 0 bases, with 13 bases left between them. CDR1 GTSNPN and CDR2 SVGIG come from the germline V gene (reference sequence). The CDR3 sequence is 15 residues long. CDR3 sequence reads: CAWRLQAASTDTQYF. As DNA, the CDR3 is TGTGCCTGGAGGCTCCAAGCGGCTAGCACAGATACGCAGTATTTT.

The table lists this clone with many counts. The genes are TRBV7-9 and TRBJ2-7, with D unresolved. Germline V gene lookup returns CDR1 SEHNR and CDR2 FQNEAQ (reference sequence). The CDR3 contains 12 residues. Trimming took 7 bases from V and 4 from J, leaving 11 bases between them. Here the CDR3 DNA reads TGTGCCAGCACCCCAAACCTATACGAGCAGTACTTC. It is translated as CASTPNLYEQYF.

This clone was observed at least ten times. The chain combines TRBV6-6 with TRBJ2-3; a weak D match, TRBD2 (6 bases). Germline V gene lookup returns CDR1 MNHNY and CDR2 SVGAGI (reference sequence). CDR3 length equals 12 residues. Trimming took 8 bases from V and 3 from J, leaving 9 bases between them. For the CDR3, the DNA is TGTGCCAGCCAAAGCGGGACAGATACGCAGTATTTT. It specifies CASQSGTDTQYF.

This clone has ten or more counts. The chain uses TRBV12-3 or TRBV12-4 and TRBJ2-7; no clear D gene. The ends were cut back, 0 bases at V and 2 bases at J, with 11 bases in the middle. This CDR3 has 15 residues. DNA for the CDR3: TGTGCCAGCAGTTTAGCAGGTCCCTCCACCTACGAGCAGTACTTC. This encodes CASSLAGPSTYEQYF.

This clone has just a few counts. The chain links TRBV12-3 or TRBV12-4 to TRBJ2-7, with D maybe TRBD2 (6 bases). V lost 5 bases and J 6 bases, leaving 20 bases between the germline ends. This CDR3 is built from 15 residues. The CDR3 nucleotides read TGTGCCAGCAGTCTCCGGGACTTGCCCGGGACCGAGCAGTACTTC. The encoded protein is CASSLRDLPGTEQYF.

By sample fraction, this clone is medium-sized (0.01 to 0.1%). The chain employs TRBV11-3 and TRBJ2-1; 9 nucleotides agree with TRBD1. In germline, CDR1 is SGHNT, CDR2 YENEEA. V shed 5 bases and J 2 bases; nucleotides not matched to a gene: 7. The CDR3 contains 16 residues. The CDR3 reads CASSLEQGATYNEQFF. The CDR3 DNA follows: TGTGCCAGCAGCCTGGAACAGGGGGCCACCTACAATGAGCAGTTCTTC.

At least ten counts were recorded for this clone. The chain recombines TRBV12-3 or TRBV12-4 with TRBJ1-5; D is undetermined. The CDR3 totals 13 residues. The ends were cut back, 6 bases at V and 1 base at J, with 7 bases in the middle. The CDR3 DNA follows: TGTGCCAGCAGAATGGGCAGCAATCAGCCCCAGCATTTT. Residues: CASRMGSNQPQHF.

In its sample, this clone was seen many times. V is TRBV5-6 and J is TRBJ1-2; 7 bases are shared with TRBD1. The CDR3 extends over 14 amino acids. With V trimmed by 4 bases and J by 4 bases, 7 bases remained unmatched. The germline V gene encodes CDR1 SGHDT and CDR2 YYEEEE. As DNA, the CDR3 is TGTGCCAGCAGCGGTCAACACAGGGGCTATGGCTACACCTTC. It encodes CASSGQHRGYGYTF.

This clone came up many times. The rearrangement joins TRBV6-5 to TRBJ1-2, with D maybe TRBD1 (5 bases). CDR3 size: 14 residues. With 2 bases removed from V and 4 bases from J, the gap between germline ends came to 11 bases. CDR1 is MNHEY, CDR2 SVGAGI, per germline. Here the CDR3 DNA reads TGTGCCAGCAGTTACATAGGGGTCGGCTATGGCTACACCTTC. It codes for CASSYIGVGYGYTF.

This clone is medium-sized by share. The chain links TRBV28 to TRBJ2-7; 7 positions agree with TRBD2. Trimming cost V 2 bases and J 4 bases; bases outside gene matches: 11. The length of the CDR3 is 16 residues. CDR1 is MDHEN and CDR2 is SYDVKM in the germline V gene. The CDR3 spells CASSLIGASGLYEQYF. DNA of the CDR3: TGTGCCAGCAGTTTAATTGGGGCTAGCGGACTTTACGAGCAGTACTTC. The complete variable domain, with remaining parts taken from reference TRBV28 and TRBJ2-7, reads DVKVTQSSRYLVKRTGEKVFLECVQDMDHENMFWYRQDPGLGLRLIYFSYDVKMKEKGDIPEGYSVSREKKERFSLILESASTNQTSMYLCASSLIGASGLYEQYFGPGTRLTVT.

This clone was seen repeatedly, ten times or more. CDR3 sequence (DNA): TGTGCCAGCAGCTTAGGTACAGGGGGCGACGAGCAGTACTTC. Translated: CASSLGTGGDEQYF. The rearrangement uses TRBV13 and TRBJ2-7; 9 nucleotides line up with TRBD1. The CDR3 extends over 14 amino acids. After removal of 0 bases from V and 5 bases from J, the junction contained 2 bases not matched to a gene. CDR1 is PRHDT and CDR2 is FYEKMQ in the germline V gene (reference sequence).

In this sample, this clone turned up many times. V usage is TRBV9 and J usage is TRBJ2-1; possible D gene TRBD2, 6 bases. Trimming took off 0 bases at V and 5 bases at J, with 15 bases between the two ends. This CDR3 contains 16 residues. Germline CDR1 is SGDLS and CDR2 is YYNGEE. The DNA for the CDR3 is TGTGCCAGCAGCGTAGCCGGGACTTACGGAAACAATGAGCAGTTCTTC. Translation gives CASSVAGTYGNNEQFF.

This clone was counted many times. The chain carries TRBV7-2 and TRBJ1-1; the D gene is possibly TRBD1 (5 bases). CDR1 and CDR2 from the germline V gene are SGHTA and FQGNSA. The CDR3 length is 14 residues. The ends were cut back, 5 bases at V and 0 bases at J, with 10 bases in the middle. The CDR3 DNA follows: TGTGCCAGCAGCCCTAGGGGTCTGAACACTGAAGCTTTCTTT. Translating it yields CASSPRGLNTEAFF. Complete variable domain (other parts from reference TRBV7-2 and TRBJ1-1): GAGVSQSPSNKVTEKGKDVELRCDPISGHTALYWYRQSLGQGLEFLIYFQGNSAPDKSGLPSDRFSAERTGGSVSTLTIQRTQQEDSAVYLCASSPRGLNTEAFFGQGTRLTVV.

The chain has TRBV6-2 or TRBV6-3 and TRBJ2-3; maybe TRBD2 (7 bases). The germline V and J ends were trimmed by 5 bases and 3 bases, with 12 bases remaining between them. This CDR3 has 14 amino acids. Germline CDR1 reads MNHEY; CDR2 reads SVGEGT. The CDR3 DNA follows: TGTGCCAGCAGTCCCGAGGGGGGGACAGATACGCAGTATTTT. Translated, it gives CASSPEGGTDTQYF.

The rearrangement joins TRBV5-1 to TRBJ1-1; 12 positions agree with TRBD1. The CDR3 contains 19 residues. Germline lookup yields CDR1 SGHRS and CDR2 YFSETQ. J lost 4 bases, V lost 2 bases, and 15 bases had no gene match. CDR3 protein: CASSLFRRAGQGAATEAFF. The CDR3 DNA reads TGCGCCAGCAGCTTATTCCGACGGGCGGGACAGGGGGCGGCCACTGAAGCTTTCTTT. Combining the CDR3 with reference TRBV5-1 and TRBJ1-1 gives the whole variable domain KAGVTQTPRYLIKTRGQQVTLSCSPISGHRSVSWYQQTPGQGLQFLFEYFSETQRNKGNFPGRFSGRQFSNSRSEMNVSTLELGDSALYLCASSLFRRAGQGAATEAFFGQGTRLTVV.

By share of the sample, this clone is large. The chain couples TRBV12-3 or TRBV12-4 to TRBJ1-6; 8 bases align to TRBD1. The CDR3 runs 13 residues. The ends lost 6 bases at V and 9 bases at J; junction bases unmatched: 4. The CDR3 nucleotides read TGTGCCAGCAGGACAGGGGAAGGTTCACCCCTCCACTTT. It specifies CASRTGEGSPLHF.

This clone was recorded many times. This rearrangement joins TRBV9 to TRBJ1-4, with 9 bases that match TRBD1. CDR1 is SGDLS and CDR2 is YYNGEE in the germline V gene. Trimming at V came to 4 bases and at J to 10 bases, leaving 8 bases not matched to a gene. The CDR3 runs to 14 residues. CDR3 region: CASSSTGGAGKLFF. The CDR3 bases are TGTGCCAGCAGCTCAACAGGGGGCGCAGGAAAACTGTTTTTT.

There are many counts of this clone. This sequence joins TRBV2 and TRBJ1-2; 9 nucleotides match TRBD1. The CDR3 spans 13 residues. CDR1 is SNHLY, CDR2 FYNNEI, per germline. The trim removed 3 bases at V and 8 bases at J, leaving 4 bases unmatched. CDR3 loop: CASSEWTGVGYTF. CDR3 nucleotide sequence: TGTGCCAGCAGTGAGTGGACAGGGGTAGGCTACACCTTC.

This clone was seen many times. This chain links TRBV6-2 or TRBV6-3 with TRBJ1-5; D is ambiguous. Per the germline V gene, CDR1 is MNHEY and CDR2 is SVGEGT. The CDR3 runs 15 residues. Deletions cut 0 bases from V and 7 bases from J, with 13 bases between. The CDR3 bases are TGTGCCAGCAGTTACTCGTCCGGGGAAGGCCAGCCCCAGCATTTT. This codes for CASSYSSGEGQPQHF.

This clone showed up many times. This rearrangement joins TRBV7-9 to TRBJ2-3; unclear D gene. Per germline, CDR1 SEHNR and CDR2 FQNEAQ (reference sequence). The CDR3 spans 12 residues. Trimming removed 6 bases at V and 7 bases at J, with 11 bases between. The CDR3 sequence is CASSLRDYTQYF. The CDR3 DNA sequence: TGTGCCAGCAGTCTACGTGATTATACGCAGTATTTT. The full variable domain, its missing parts supplied by reference TRBV7-9 and TRBJ2-3, is DTGVSQNPRHKITKRGQNVTFRCDPISEHNRLYWYRQTLGQGPEFLTYFQNEAQLEKSRLLSDRFSAERPKGSFSTLEIQRTEQGDSAMYLCASSLRDYTQYFGPGTRLTVL.